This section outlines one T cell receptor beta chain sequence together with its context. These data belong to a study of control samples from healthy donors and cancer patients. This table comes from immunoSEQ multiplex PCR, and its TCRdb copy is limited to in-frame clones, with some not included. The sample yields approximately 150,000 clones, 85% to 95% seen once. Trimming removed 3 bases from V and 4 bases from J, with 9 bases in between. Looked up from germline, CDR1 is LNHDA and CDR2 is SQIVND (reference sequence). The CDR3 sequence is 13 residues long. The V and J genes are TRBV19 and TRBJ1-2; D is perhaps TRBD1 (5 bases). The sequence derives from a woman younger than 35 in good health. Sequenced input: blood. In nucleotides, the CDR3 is TGTGCCAGTAGTATTGGGGGTGGCTATGGCTACACCTTC. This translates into CASSIGGGYGYTF.